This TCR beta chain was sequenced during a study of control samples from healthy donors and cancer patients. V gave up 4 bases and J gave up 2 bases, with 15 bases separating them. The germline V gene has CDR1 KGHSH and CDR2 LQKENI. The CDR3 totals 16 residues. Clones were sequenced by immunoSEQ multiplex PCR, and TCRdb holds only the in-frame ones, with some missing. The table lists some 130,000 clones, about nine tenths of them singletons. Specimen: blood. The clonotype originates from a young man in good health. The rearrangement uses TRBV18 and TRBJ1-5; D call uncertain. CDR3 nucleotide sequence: TGTGCCAGCTCACGTAATCAGGCCGGGGGCAATCAGCCCCAGCATTTT. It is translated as CASSRNQAGGNQPQHF.